This TCR beta chain was captured by sequencing in a study of early T cells in non-severe SARS-CoV-2 infection. Germline CDR1 and CDR2: LGHDT and YNNKEL (reference sequence). This CDR3 region has 17 residues. The V gene end was trimmed by 3 bases and the J gene end by 2 bases; junction bases not matched to a gene: 11. The library protocol tagged individual cDNA molecules with unique molecular identifiers. TCRdb ran MiXCR on the 5' RACE reads and lists one entry per CDR3 protein. The sample shows some 45,000 distinct CDR3 sequences, less than 9.5% of them seen only once. Specimen: whole blood, collected at baseline. The chain joins TRBV3-1 to TRBJ2-5, with 8 bases identical to TRBD2. The TCR comes from an adult who was a healthcare worker with PCR-confirmed SARS-CoV-2 infection or an uninfected control (not recorded which). The CDR3 sequence: CASSQGARSSGQETQYF. CDR3 in DNA: TGTGCCAGCAGCCAGGGGGCAAGGTCTAGCGGGCAAGAGACCCAGTACTTC.